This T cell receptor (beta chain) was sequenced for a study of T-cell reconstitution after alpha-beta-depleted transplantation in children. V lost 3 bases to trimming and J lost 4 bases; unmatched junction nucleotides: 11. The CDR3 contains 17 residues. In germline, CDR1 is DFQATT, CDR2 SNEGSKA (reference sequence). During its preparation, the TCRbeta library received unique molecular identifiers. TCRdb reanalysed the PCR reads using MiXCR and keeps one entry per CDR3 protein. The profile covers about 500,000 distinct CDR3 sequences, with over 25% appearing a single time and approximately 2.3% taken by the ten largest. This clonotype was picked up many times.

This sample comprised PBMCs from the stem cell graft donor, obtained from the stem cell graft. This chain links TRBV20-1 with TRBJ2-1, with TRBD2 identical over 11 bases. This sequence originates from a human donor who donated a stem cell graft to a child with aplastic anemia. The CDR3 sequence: CSARMKPTSGVYNEQFF. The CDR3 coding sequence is TGCAGTGCTAGGATGAAGCCGACTAGCGGGGTTTACAATGAGCAGTTCTTC.